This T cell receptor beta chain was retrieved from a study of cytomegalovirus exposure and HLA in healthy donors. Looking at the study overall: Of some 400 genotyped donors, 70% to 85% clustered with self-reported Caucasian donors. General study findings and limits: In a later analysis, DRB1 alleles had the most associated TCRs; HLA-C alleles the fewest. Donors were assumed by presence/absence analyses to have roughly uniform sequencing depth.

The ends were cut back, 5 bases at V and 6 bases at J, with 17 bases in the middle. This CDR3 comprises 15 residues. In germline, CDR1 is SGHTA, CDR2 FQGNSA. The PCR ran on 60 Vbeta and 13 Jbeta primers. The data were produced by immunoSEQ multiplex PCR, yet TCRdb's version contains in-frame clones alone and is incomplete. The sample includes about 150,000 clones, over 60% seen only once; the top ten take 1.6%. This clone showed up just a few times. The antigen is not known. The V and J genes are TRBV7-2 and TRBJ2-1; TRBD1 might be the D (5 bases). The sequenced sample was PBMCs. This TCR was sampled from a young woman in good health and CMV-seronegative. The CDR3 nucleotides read TGTGCCAGCAGCCCCACGGTAGGGGCGCCCAATGAGCAGTTCTTC. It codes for CASSPTVGAPNEQFF.